Sequencing of this T cell receptor beta chain was carried out in a study of sequential checkpoint blockade in melanoma. Across the study: Randomization was 1:1 between first-line nivolumab→ipilimumab and ipilimumab→nivolumab. Maintenance nivolumab came after either treatment sequence.

V lost 2 bases and J lost 0, with 17 bases in between. From germline, CDR1 is MDHEN and CDR2 SYDVKM. The CDR3 runs 19 residues. Treatment described: randomized to nivolumab then ipilimumab (arm A) or the reverse (arm B). No patient had prior DNA-damaging chemotherapy. PBMC sorting kept live CD3+CD8+ cells without CD19 or CD56. Turning to this clone: The same CDR3 arises from other DNA sequences in this sample as well.

Clones were read by immunoSEQ multiplex PCR, and TCRdb kept only the in-frame ones, dropping some. The sample yields approximately 6,300 clones, approximately 50% seen once. This chain uses TRBV28 with TRBJ2-6; maybe TRBD1 (5 bases). Specimen: CD8+ T cells sorted from blood (inferred from file names), collected from a patient given nivolumab and ipilimumab in sequence. This TCR was recovered from a human donor with melanoma. CDR3 in amino acids: CASSLQPRQLHSGANVLTF. The CDR3 nucleotides read TGTGCCAGCAGTTTACAACCCAGACAGCTACACTCTGGGGCCAACGTCCTGACTTTC.